These T cell receptor beta chains were read from a single sample in a study of OX40 agonist ivuxolimab in advanced cancers. Profiled with immunoSEQ multiplex PCR; TCRdb holds only in-frame clones, not every one. The sample lists roughly 100,000 clones, approximately 90% seen once, with over 0.8% in the top ten. Source: CD4+ or CD8+ T cells sorted from blood, taken in a trial of the OX40 agonist ivuxolimab. These receptors all stem from an adult with an advanced solid tumor such as melanoma, head and neck, liver or kidney cancer. Each CDR3 is given with its conserved first and last residue. A D gene is named only where the DNA matches it firmly. Rows give clone size only sometimes, using once, few, many, or a class for an expanded clone.

clone size	V gene	J gene	D gene	CDR3 protein	CDR3 DNA
-	TRBV11-2	TRBJ2-1	-	CASSLVRGLNEQFF	TGTGCCAGCAGCTTAGTCCGGGGGCTGAATGAGCAGTTCTTC
-	TRBV5-1	TRBJ2-7	-	CASSLELAADEQYF	TGCGCCAGCAGCTTGGAACTGGCCGCCGACGAGCAGTACTTC
-	TRBV5-4	TRBJ2-2	-	CASSLLRGELFF	TGTGCCAGCAGCTTGCTACGCGGGGAGCTGTTTTTT
-	TRBV19	TRBJ2-1	-	CASSIGSLVSLNEQFF	TGTGCCAGTAGTATAGGGTCCCTAGTTAGTCTCAATGAGCAGTTCTTC
-	TRBV7-2	TRBJ2-2	-	CASSLVGRTNTGELFF	TGTGCCAGCAGCTTAGTCGGCAGGACGAACACCGGGGAGCTGTTTTTT
few	TRBV28	TRBJ2-2	-	CASSGQLDTGELFF	TGTGCCAGCAGTGGCCAGCTAGACACCGGGGAGCTGTTTTTT
-	TRBV19	TRBJ2-7	-	CASSSGRGGEQYF	TGTGCCAGTAGTTCAGGCAGGGGGGGTGAGCAGTACTTC
once	TRBV29-1	TRBJ2-7	-	CSVEEWGQTYEQYF	TGCAGCGTTGAAGAATGGGGGCAAACCTACGAGCAGTACTTC
-	TRBV5-6	TRBJ1-1	-	CASSLQTALNTEAFF	TGTGCCAGCAGCTTGCAGACAGCCCTGAACACTGAAGCTTTCTTT
-	TRBV5-1	TRBJ2-1	TRBD2	CASSLAGDSYNEQFF	TGCGCCAGCAGTCTAGCGGGAGACTCCTACAATGAGCAGTTCTTC
-	TRBV27	TRBJ1-4	TRBD1	CASSIHWTGGHEKLFF	TGTGCCAGCAGTATCCACTGGACAGGGGGTCATGAAAAACTGTTTTTT
-	TRBV11-3	TRBJ2-2	-	CASSPRGLAGELFF	TGTGCCAGCAGCCCCCGGGGGCTCGCCGGGGAGCTGTTTTTT
-	TRBV10-2	TRBJ2-3	-	CASSFRDPPDTQYF	TGCGCCAGCAGCTTCCGCGATCCCCCAGATACGCAGTATTTT
-	TRBV6-5	TRBJ2-4	-	CASRNLAKNIQYF	TGTGCCAGCAGAAATCTAGCCAAAAACATTCAGTACTTC
-	TRBV28	TRBJ1-1	-	CASSLGGTGTEAFF	TGTGCCAGCAGTTTAGGGGGTACAGGGACCGAAGCTTTCTTT
few	TRBV9	TRBJ2-7	-	CASSVEGQSSYEQYF	TGTGCCAGCAGCGTAGAGGGGCAAAGCTCCTACGAGCAGTACTTC
-	TRBV9	TRBJ2-5	-	CASSVGDEGFQETQYF	TGTGCCAGCAGCGTAGGGGATGAGGGCTTCCAAGAGACCCAGTACTTC
once	TRBV7-2	TRBJ1-4	-	CASSSGGTSNEKLFF	TGTGCCAGCAGCTCCGGGGGAACTTCTAATGAAAAACTGTTTTTT
once	TRBV5-1	TRBJ2-1	-	CASSSTTLAFNEQFF	TGCGCCAGCAGCTCAACTACCCTAGCATTTAATGAGCAGTTCTTC
-	TRBV4-3	TRBJ2-2	-	CASSPAVGHMNTGELFF	TGCGCCAGCAGCCCAGCGGTAGGACACATGAACACCGGGGAGCTGTTTTTT
-	TRBV7-2	TRBJ2-1	TRBD1	CASSLTGGNNEQFF	TGTGCCAGCAGCTTAACAGGGGGAAACAATGAGCAGTTCTTC
few	TRBV5-4	TRBJ2-5	TRBD2	CASSGIAGGQETQYF	TGTGCCAGCAGCGGGATAGCGGGAGGACAAGAGACCCAGTACTTC
-	TRBV6-4	TRBJ2-3	TRBD2	CASRTAGVFGDTQYF	TGTGCCAGCAGGACAGCGGGAGTATTTGGAGATACGCAGTATTTT
-	TRBV7-3	TRBJ2-7	-	CASSWGRGDEQYF	TGTGCCAGCAGCTGGGGCCGAGGCGATGAGCAGTACTTC
-	TRBV7-3	TRBJ1-6	-	CASSLAASGSPLHF	TGTGCCAGCAGCTTAGCCGCGTCGGGTTCACCCCTCCACTTT
-	TRBV28	TRBJ1-5	TRBD1	CASRGQLQSQPQHF	TGTGCCAGCAGGGGACAGCTCCAATCGCAGCCCCAGCATTTT
-	TRBV7-3	TRBJ1-1	-	CASSSQTDHTEAFF	TGTGCCAGCAGCTCACAGACTGATCACACTGAAGCTTTCTTT